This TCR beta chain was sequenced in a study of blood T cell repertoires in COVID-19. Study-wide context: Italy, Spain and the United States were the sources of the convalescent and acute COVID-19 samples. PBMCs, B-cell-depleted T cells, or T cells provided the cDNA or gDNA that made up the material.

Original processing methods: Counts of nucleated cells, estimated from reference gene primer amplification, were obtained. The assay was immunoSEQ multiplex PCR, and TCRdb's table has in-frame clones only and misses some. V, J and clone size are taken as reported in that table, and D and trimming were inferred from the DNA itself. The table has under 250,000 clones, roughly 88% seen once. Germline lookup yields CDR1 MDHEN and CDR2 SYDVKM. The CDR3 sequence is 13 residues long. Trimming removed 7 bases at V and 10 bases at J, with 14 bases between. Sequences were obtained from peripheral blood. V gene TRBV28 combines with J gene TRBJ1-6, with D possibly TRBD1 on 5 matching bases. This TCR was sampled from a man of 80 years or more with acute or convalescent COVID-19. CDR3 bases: TGTGCCAGCATACTCCAGGGCGGCTCACCCCTCCACTTT. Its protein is CASILQGGSPLHF.